This paragraph reports one T cell receptor (beta chain). V dropped 5 bases and J dropped 6 bases, with 10 bases sitting between them. This CDR3 has 13 amino acids. Germline V lookup: CDR1 MDHEN, CDR2 SYDVKM. This entry belongs to a study of siplizumab effects on memory and regulatory T cells. Method: immunoSEQ multiplex PCR; TCRdb's copy keeps in-frame clones and lacks some. The table shows some 97,000 clones, with less than 95% occurring only once. The rearrangement joins TRBV28 to TRBJ2-2, with TRBD1 as a possible D gene (5 bases). Sequenced input: Tregs sorted from blood. The TCR sequence derives from a human donor in good health. This chain's CDR3 is CASSGRGAGELFF. The CDR3 nucleotides read TGTGCCAGCAGTGGAAGGGGTGCCGGGGAGCTGTTTTTT. Variable domain in full (rest from reference TRBV28 and TRBJ2-2): DVKVTQSSRYLVKRTGEKVFLECVQDMDHENMFWYRQDPGLGLRLIYFSYDVKMKEKGDIPEGYSVSREKKERFSLILESASTNQTSMYLCASSGRGAGELFFGEGSRLTVL.